Following are 30 T cell receptor beta chains from one sample sequenced in a study of cytomegalovirus exposure and HLA in healthy donors. The PCR ran on 60 Vbeta and 13 Jbeta primers. The assay was immunoSEQ multiplex PCR, and TCRdb's table has in-frame clones only and misses some. The top ten hold roughly 5.5% of the sample, which has around 90,000 clones, roughly 63% seen once. Sequenced input: PBMCs. Source of these receptors: a boy aged 5 to 17 in good health and CMV-seropositive.

The V gene is TRBV30, the J gene TRBJ2-2; 13 positions match TRBD2. Germline-derived CDR1 and CDR2 are GTSNPN and SVGIG (reference sequence). V lost 3 bases to trimming and J lost 5 bases; unmatched junction nucleotides: 6. The CDR3 spans 16 residues. The CDR3: CAWRSGTSGTTGELFF. CDR3 nucleotide sequence: TGTGCCTGGAGGTCGGGGACTAGCGGGACGACCGGGGAGCTGTTTTTT.

The rearrangement links TRBV25-1 to TRBJ2-3, with 7 bases that match TRBD2. Per germline, CDR1 MGHDK and CDR2 SYGVNS. This CDR3 is built from 16 residues. V trimming: 5 bases; J trimming: 6 bases; junction bases outside the gene matches: 14. CDR3 region: CASSSVGGTRGDTQYF. CDR3 coding DNA: TGTGCCAGCAGTTCCGTGGGGGGGACCCGCGGGGATACGCAGTATTTT.

This clone turned up a few times. This chain uses TRBV9 with TRBJ2-3, with TRBD1 as a possible D gene (6 bases). V shed 5 bases and J shed 6 bases, with 13 bases lying between them. CDR3 length equals 13 residues. CDR1 is SGDLS, CDR2 YYNGEE, per germline. The CDR3 protein is CASRAQGTDTQYF. The CDR3 region has the DNA TGTGCCAGCAGGGCACAGGGAACGGATACGCAGTATTTT.

The chain has TRBV7-9 and TRBJ1-2; TRBD1 is a possible D gene (5 bases). V was pared by 0 bases and J by 6 bases, with 17 bases between. The CDR3 runs 16 residues. Germline-derived CDR1 and CDR2 are SEHNR and FQNEAQ (reference sequence). The CDR3 is CASSLASGVLRDGYTF. CDR3 DNA sequence: TGTGCCAGCAGCTTAGCTTCTGGGGTACTCAGGGATGGCTACACCTTC.

This clone was seen a few times. The chain recombines TRBV7-8 with TRBJ2-2; D not certain. This CDR3 is built from 13 residues. CDR1 and CDR2 from the germline V gene are SGHVS and FQNEAQ. Trimming removed 5 bases from V and 1 base from J, with 5 bases in between. The CDR3 is CASSRQNTGELFF. The CDR3 nucleotides are TGTGCCAGCAGCCGACAGAACACCGGGGAGCTGTTTTTT.

The V call is TRBV5-6, the J call TRBJ2-1; tentatively, D is TRBD2 (7 bases). The CDR3 sequence is 16 residues long. CDR1 and CDR2 from the germline V gene are SGHDT and YYEEEE. V was trimmed by 4 bases and J by 7 bases, leaving 21 bases between them. The CDR3 here is CASSPGGGAALNEQFF. The CDR3, as DNA: TGTGCCAGCAGCCCAGGAGGGGGGGCGGCTTTAAATGAGCAGTTCTTC. Together with reference TRBV5-6 and TRBJ2-1, the CDR3 gives the full variable domain: DAGVTQSPTHLIKTRGQQVTLRCSPKSGHDTVSWYQQALGQGPQFIFQYYEEEERQRGNFPDRFSGHQFPNYSSELNVNALLLGDSALYLCASSPGGGAALNEQFFGPGTRLTVL.

The chain links TRBV18 to TRBJ2-3; D not resolved. CDR1 is KGHSH, CDR2 LQKENI, per germline. This CDR3 is built from 13 residues. V lost 2 bases, J lost 2 bases, and 5 bases lay in between. In DNA, the CDR3 is TGTGCCAGCTCACCAGCGGCCACAGATACGCAGTATTTT. This encodes CASSPAATDTQYF.

This clone was found a few times. This sequence joins TRBV5-1 and TRBJ1-2; D is unclear. V lost 7 bases to trimming and J lost 2 bases, with 6 bases between them. Germline assignment: CDR1 SGHRS and CDR2 YFSETQ. CDR3 size: 11 residues. The CDR3 nucleotides read TGCGCCAGCGGGGAGAACTATGGCTACACCTTC. This translates into CASGENYGYTF.

This chain uses TRBV28 with TRBJ1-2, with 7 bases lining up with TRBD1. CDR1 is MDHEN, CDR2 SYDVKM, per germline. This CDR3 region has 12 residues. Losses at the gene ends were 5 bases for V and 4 bases for J; bases not matched to a gene: 1. Here the CDR3 DNA reads TGTGCCAGCAGTACAGGGGTCTATGGCTACACCTTC. Protein: CASSTGVYGYTF.

This chain links TRBV6-5 with TRBJ2-7, with TRBD1 as a possible D gene (6 bases). CDR3 length: 14 amino acids. Germline CDR1 MNHEY, CDR2 SVGAGI. The V gene lost 8 bases and the J gene lost 4 bases, with 18 bases spanning the gap. CDR3 protein: CASRVGGPIYEQYF. CDR3 in DNA: TGTGCCAGCCGTGTAGGGGGACCGATTTACGAGCAGTACTTC.

This clone was seen a few times. This chain uses TRBV11-2 with TRBJ1-1; D possibly corresponds to TRBD1 (5 bases). Germline CDR1 reads SGHAT; CDR2 reads FQNNGV. CDR3 size: 14 residues. V gave up 3 bases and J gave up 2 bases, with 10 bases separating them. The CDR3: CASSFGTANTEAFF. The CDR3 region has the DNA TGTGCCAGCAGCTTTGGGACTGCTAACACTGAAGCTTTCTTT.

The chain uses TRBV15 and TRBJ1-4; D gene ambiguous. V was shortened by 3 bases and J by 7 bases, with 15 bases between the two germline ends. The CDR3 covers 15 residues. Germline values: CDR1 LNHNV, CDR2 YYDKDF (reference sequence). The CDR3 DNA reads as TGTGCCACCAGCAGGGAACGGATAGGAGGTGAAAAACTGTTTTTT. Its protein product is CATSRERIGGEKLFF.

This clone was observed a few times. In nucleotides, the CDR3 is TGTGCCAGCAGAACCGGACAGGGGGCTAACTATGGCTACACCTTC. Residues: CASRTGQGANYGYTF. This chain uses TRBV5-4 with TRBJ1-2; 10 bases match TRBD1. CDR3 length equals 15 residues. V gave up 5 bases and J gave up 0 bases; unmatched junction bases: 4. CDR1 SGHNT and CDR2 YYREEE come from the germline V gene (reference sequence).

This clone has a single count. The V call is TRBV30, the J call TRBJ1-1, with D tentatively TRBD1 (5 bases). The germline V and J ends were trimmed by 1 base and 3 bases, with 15 bases remaining between them. In germline, CDR1 is GTSNPN, CDR2 SVGIG (reference sequence). This CDR3 contains 15 residues. CDR3 protein: CAWSALGIRDTEAFF. DNA of the CDR3: TGTGCCTGGAGTGCCTTGGGGATCAGGGACACTGAAGCTTTCTTT.

This rearrangement joins TRBV30 to TRBJ1-2, with 8 bases fitting TRBD1. Per germline, CDR1 GTSNPN and CDR2 SVGIG (reference sequence). The CDR3 sequence is 12 residues long. The J segment lost 8 bases and the V segment lost 4 bases, leaving 6 bases of the junction unmatched. The CDR3 coding sequence is TGTGCCTGGAAGGGACAGGCTGGGGGCTACACCTTC. This sequence encodes CAWKGQAGGYTF.

The chain joins TRBV6-5 to TRBJ1-1; 8 bases are shared with TRBD1. The CDR3 runs 13 residues. V was clipped by 5 bases and J by 11 bases; unmatched bases: 10. In germline, CDR1 is MNHEY, CDR2 SVGAGI. CDR3 sequence reads: CASSRDRGADAFF. CDR3 bases: TGTGCCAGCAGTCGAGACAGGGGAGCGGACGCTTTCTTT.

The J gene is TRBJ2-1, the V gene TRBV6-5; D is uncertain. The ends were cut back, 6 bases at V and 4 bases at J, with 10 bases in the middle. Germline V gene data show CDR1 as MNHEY and CDR2 as SVGAGI. The CDR3 extends over 13 amino acids. The CDR3 coding sequence is TGTGCCAGCAGGCCGACAACTTACAATGAGCAGTTCTTC. It translates to CASRPTTYNEQFF.

The chain couples TRBV2 to TRBJ2-1, with TRBD1 as a possible D gene (5 bases). The CDR3 sequence is 14 residues long. Trimming removed 6 bases from V and 8 bases from J, with 17 bases in between. Looked up from germline, CDR1 is SNHLY and CDR2 is FYNNEI. The chain's CDR3 is CASRLRTTRDEQFF. DNA of the CDR3: TGTGCCAGCAGGCTCCGGACCACCAGGGATGAGCAGTTCTTC. Filled out from reference TRBV2 and TRBJ2-1, the complete variable domain reads EPEVTQTPSHQVTQMGQEVILRCVPISNHLYFYWYRQILGQKVEFLVSFYNNEISEKSEIFDDQFSVERPDGSNFTLKIRSTKLEDSAMYFCASRLRTTRDEQFFGPGTRLTVL.

The genes are TRBV29-1 and TRBJ1-2; 8 nucleotides match TRBD1. Trimming removed 2 bases from V and 9 bases from J; junction bases left unmatched: 5. The CDR3 extends over 12 amino acids. In germline, CDR1 is SQVTM, CDR2 ANQGSEA. In nucleotides, the CDR3 is TGCAGCGTTGAACGAGGACAGGGACGCTACACCTTC. Translated: CSVERGQGRYTF.

The chain is built from TRBV5-4 and TRBJ2-1; the D gene is possibly TRBD2 (6 bases). From germline, CDR1 is SGHNT and CDR2 YYREEE (reference sequence). Trimming took 4 bases from V and 0 from J, leaving 11 bases between them. There are 15 residues in the CDR3. In DNA, the CDR3 is TGTGCCAGCAGCGCCCGCGGGGTCTCCTACAATGAGCAGTTCTTC. It yields the protein CASSARGVSYNEQFF.

The chain links TRBV6-5 to TRBJ1-2, with D possibly matching TRBD1 (6 bases). Germline V lookup: CDR1 MNHEY, CDR2 SVGAGI. CDR3 size: 13 residues. With 6 bases removed from V and 4 bases from J, the gap between germline ends came to 12 bases. The CDR3 region is CASRPDRSYGYTF. The CDR3 DNA follows: TGTGCCAGCAGACCGGACAGAAGCTATGGCTACACCTTC.

The gene calls are TRBV5-6 and TRBJ1-1, with 7 bases lining up with TRBD1. J was trimmed by 0 bases and V by 3 bases; bases with no gene match: 8. The CDR3 contains 16 residues. Germline CDR1 is SGHDT and CDR2 is YYEEEE. CDR3: CASSSRDRDMNTEAFF. Here the CDR3 DNA reads TGTGCCAGCAGCTCCCGGGACAGAGACATGAACACTGAAGCTTTCTTT. Full variable domain (rest looked up from reference TRBV5-6 and TRBJ1-1): DAGVTQSPTHLIKTRGQQVTLRCSPKSGHDTVSWYQQALGQGPQFIFQYYEEEERQRGNFPDRFSGHQFPNYSSELNVNALLLGDSALYLCASSSRDRDMNTEAFFGQGTRLTVV.

V gene TRBV19 combines with J gene TRBJ1-4; D perhaps matches TRBD1 (5 bases). Germline lookup yields CDR1 LNHDA and CDR2 SQIVND (reference sequence). This CDR3 spans 15 amino acids. Trimming took 3 bases from V and 6 from J, leaving 14 bases between them. CDR3 nucleotides: TGTGCCAGTAGTATGACCGACAGCCATGATGAAAAACTGTTTTTT. This gives the protein CASSMTDSHDEKLFF.

The chain is built from TRBV28 and TRBJ1-2, with D uncertain. The germline V gene has CDR1 MDHEN and CDR2 SYDVKM. V was cut by 2 bases and J by 2 bases, with 3 bases left in between. The length of the CDR3 is 12 residues. CDR3 protein: CASSLGNYGYTF. CDR3 nucleotides: TGTGCCAGCAGTTTAGGCAACTATGGCTACACCTTC.

The chain employs TRBV2 and TRBJ1-1, with D perhaps matching TRBD1 (5 bases). Germline V gene data show CDR1 as SNHLY and CDR2 as FYNNEI. The V and J ends lost 7 bases and 5 bases respectively, with 14 bases between them. The CDR3 covers 13 residues. The CDR3 DNA is TGTGCCAGCACCTTTAGGGGAGGGACTGAAGCTTTCTTT. As protein: CASTFRGGTEAFF.

The chain employs TRBV6-5 and TRBJ1-1, with 9 bases fitting TRBD1. The CDR3 is 13 residues long. Unmatched junction bases numbered 3, after V lost 5 bases and J lost 5 bases. CDR1 and CDR2 (germline): MNHEY, SVGAGI. In DNA, the CDR3 is TGTGCCAGCAGTAGACAGGGGGGGACTGAAGCTTTCTTT. This codes for CASSRQGGTEAFF.

Regarding this clone: Other DNA sequences in the same sample also yield this CDR3. This chain links TRBV18 with TRBJ1-1, with D hard to call. Trimming cost V 4 bases and J 2 bases, with 8 bases left between them. The CDR3 contains 13 residues. From germline, CDR1 is KGHSH and CDR2 LQKENI. CDR3 sequence: CASSLDTNTEAFF. As DNA, the CDR3 is TGTGCCAGCTCACTCGACACTAACACTGAAGCTTTCTTT.

The rearrangement joins TRBV19 to TRBJ2-2; TRBD2 matches 9 bases. Per germline, CDR1 LNHDA and CDR2 SQIVND (reference sequence). This CDR3 has 15 residues. The J segment lost 2 bases and the V segment lost 9 bases, leaving 7 bases of the junction unmatched. The CDR3 is CASRPSGINTGELFF. The DNA for the CDR3 is TGTGCCAGCAGACCTAGCGGGATCAACACCGGGGAGCTGTTTTTT. The complete variable domain, with remaining parts taken from reference TRBV19 and TRBJ2-2, reads DGGITQSPKYLFRKEGQNVTLSCEQNLNHDAMYWYRQDPGQGLRLIYYSQIVNDFQKGDIAEGYSVSREKKESFPLTVTSAQKNPTAFYLCASRPSGINTGELFFGEGSRLTVL.

The chain employs TRBV4-1 and TRBJ1-3; 9 bases align to TRBD1. After removal of 2 bases from V and 3 bases from J, the junction contained 8 bases not matched to a gene. This CDR3 has 17 residues. The germline CDR1 and CDR2 sequences are MGHRA and YSYEKL. The DNA for the CDR3 is TGCGCCAGCAGCCAACCACAGGGGGCGTCTGATGGAAACACCATATATTTT. Protein product: CASSQPQGASDGNTIYF.

The rearrangement uses TRBV13 and TRBJ2-7; 7 nucleotides agree with TRBD1. The CDR3 length is 14 residues. Germline V gene lookup returns CDR1 PRHDT and CDR2 FYEKMQ (reference sequence). V was clipped by 0 bases and J by 6 bases; unmatched bases: 5. CDR3 sequence: CASSLGQGFTEQYF. For the CDR3, the DNA is TGTGCCAGCAGCTTAGGACAGGGGTTCACCGAGCAGTACTTC. The full variable domain, completed using reference TRBV13 and TRBJ2-7, is AAGVIQSPRHLIKEKRETATLKCYPIPRHDTVYWYQQGPGQDPQFLISFYEKMQSDKGSIPDRFSAQQFSDYHSELNMSSLELGDSALYFCASSLGQGFTEQYFGPGTRLTVT.